These 16 T cell receptor beta chains were sequenced from one sample in a study of blood T cell repertoires in COVID-19. Repertoires were generated with immunoSEQ multiplex PCR, while TCRdb's copy carries only in-frame clones and drops some. Of under 200,000 clones in the sample, 65% to 90% were seen once. Sequencing used peripheral blood. These receptors were obtained from a human donor in a cohort sampled during active COVID-19.

The rearrangement joins TRBV28 to TRBJ1-6, with D tentatively TRBD1 (5 bases). There are 15 residues in the CDR3. V lost 3 bases to trimming and J lost 9 bases, with 15 bases between them. Germline CDR1 is MDHEN and CDR2 is SYDVKM. The chain's CDR3 is CASSFPGRASSPLHF. CDR3 DNA sequence: TGTGCCAGCAGTTTCCCAGGGCGCGCTTCTTCACCCCTCCACTTT.

V gene TRBV28 combines with J gene TRBJ1-5; possible D gene TRBD1, 5 bases. The length of the CDR3 is 15 residues. Per the germline V gene, CDR1 is MDHEN and CDR2 is SYDVKM. Between the trimmed V and J ends, which lost 7 bases and 7 bases, there was a span of 20 bases. CDR3 sequence reads: CASTVTAYLRQPQHF. DNA of the CDR3: TGTGCCAGCACCGTGACAGCCTACTTGAGGCAGCCCCAGCATTTT.

CDR3 residues: CASSLGTASSYNEQFF. CDR3 nucleotide sequence: TGTGCCAGCAGCTTAGGGACAGCTAGCTCCTACAATGAGCAGTTCTTC. This chain uses TRBV11-2 with TRBJ2-1; TRBD1 is a possible D gene (6 bases). The CDR3 is made up of 16 amino acids. Trimming pared 1 base from V and 0 bases from J, leaving 10 bases between. Germline V CDR1 and CDR2: SGHAT, FQNNGV.

The chain is built from TRBV10-3 and TRBJ1-2; TRBD1 matches at 9 bases. This CDR3 comprises 13 residues. Germline V gene lookup returns CDR1 ENHRY and CDR2 SYGVKD. The V and J ends lost 4 bases and 7 bases, in that order; junction bases with no gene match: 4. The CDR3 loop reads CAISGQGVRGYTF. The CDR3 DNA reads TGTGCCATCAGTGGACAGGGGGTGCGTGGCTACACCTTC.

The rearrangement uses TRBV7-2 and TRBJ2-7; 10 positions match TRBD2. The CDR3 has 15 residues. Germline values: CDR1 SGHTA, CDR2 FQGNSA. The V segment lost 2 bases and the J segment 3 bases; nucleotides outside the gene matches: 4. DNA for the CDR3: TGTGCCAGCAGCTTACAGTCTAGCGGGAGCTACGAGCAGTACTTC. Its protein product is CASSLQSSGSYEQYF.

In the case of this clone: At the DNA level, this CDR3 is encoded by other sequences in the same sample as well. This chain links TRBV5-1 with TRBJ2-7; 8 bases align to TRBD1. The CDR3 sequence is 17 residues long. Germline V CDR1 and CDR2: SGHRS, YFSETQ. After removal of 0 bases from V and 2 bases from J, the junction contained 10 bases not matched to a gene. Written as DNA, the CDR3 is TGCGCCAGCAGCTTGGATGAGGTCGGGACAGGACCCTACGAGCAGTACTTC. It is translated as CASSLDEVGTGPYEQYF.

The rearrangement joins TRBV5-4 to TRBJ2-3, with unresolved D. V was trimmed by 5 bases and J by 6 bases, leaving 16 bases between them. CDR3 length equals 14 residues. Per germline, CDR1 SGHNT and CDR2 YYREEE (reference sequence). For the CDR3, the DNA is TGTGCCAGCAGACGTCAGGCCCTGGCCGATACGCAGTATTTT. Translated: CASRRQALADTQYF.

The chain joins TRBV19 to TRBJ2-5; 11 bases are shared with TRBD2. This CDR3 has 18 residues. The germline V gene encodes CDR1 LNHDA and CDR2 SQIVND (reference sequence). Losses at the gene ends were 4 bases for V and 2 bases for J; bases not matched to a gene: 12. The CDR3 loop is CASSTGTSGPRGQETQYF. CDR3 bases: TGTGCCAGTAGTACTGGGACTAGCGGCCCGAGGGGGCAAGAGACCCAGTACTTC. Supplemented by reference TRBV19 and TRBJ2-5, the full variable domain reads DGGITQSPKYLFRKEGQNVTLSCEQNLNHDAMYWYRQDPGQGLRLIYYSQIVNDFQKGDIAEGYSVSREKKESFPLTVTSAQKNPTAFYLCASSTGTSGPRGQETQYFGPGTRLLVL.

This clone was seen once. The chain carries TRBV9 and TRBJ2-7; TRBD1 agrees at 11 bases. Germline CDR1 reads SGDLS; CDR2 reads YYNGEE. There are 15 residues in the CDR3. J lost 5 bases, V lost 2 bases, and 6 bases had no gene match. CDR3 protein: CASSVRDRGDHEQYF. The DNA for the CDR3 is TGTGCCAGCAGCGTCCGGGACAGGGGGGACCACGAGCAGTACTTC.

The rearrangement links TRBV27 to TRBJ2-7; weak D call: TRBD1 (6 bases). V lost 0 bases and J lost 2, with 14 bases in between. The germline CDR1 and CDR2 sequences are MNHEY and SMNVEV (reference sequence). The CDR3 is 16 residues long. The CDR3 here is CASSLSLTGIPYEQYF. DNA of the CDR3: TGTGCCAGCAGTTTATCTTTGACAGGCATACCCTACGAGCAGTACTTC.

This rearrangement joins TRBV5-8 to TRBJ2-1, with a possible D match to TRBD1 (6 bases). CDR3 length equals 14 residues. Trimming removed 2 bases at V and 3 bases at J, with 9 bases between. CDR1 and CDR2 from the germline V gene are SGHTS and YDEGEE. The CDR3 is CASSFATGYNEQFF. As DNA, the CDR3 is TGTGCCAGCAGCTTTGCGACAGGCTACAATGAGCAGTTCTTC.

The J gene is TRBJ2-1, the V gene TRBV18; the D is unclear. Germline-derived CDR1 and CDR2 are KGHSH and LQKENI. The CDR3 is 16 residues long. With 2 bases removed from V and 4 bases from J, the gap between germline ends came to 15 bases. Written as DNA, the CDR3 is TGTGCCAGCTCACCAGAGGCAGCGTTTGGGTACAATGAGCAGTTCTTC. This codes for CASSPEAAFGYNEQFF.

The gene calls are TRBV7-3 and TRBJ2-5; TRBD2 might be the D (5 bases). The CDR3 totals 14 residues. The V and J ends lost 5 bases and 1 base respectively, with 11 bases between them. Germline V gene sequence: CDR1 SGHTA, CDR2 FQGTGA. The CDR3 sequence: CASSPSGGQETQYF. CDR3 nucleotides: TGTGCCAGCAGCCCGAGCGGCGGCCAAGAGACCCAGTACTTC.

The chain carries TRBV23-1 and TRBJ1-3; tentative D call: TRBD1 (6 bases). TRBV23-1 is noted as an ORF with a role that remains uncertain. V was clipped by 4 bases and J by 2 bases, with 15 bases between them. This CDR3 is built from 16 residues. In DNA form, the CDR3 reads TGCGCCAGCAGTCGCAACAGGGAAGACACTGGAAACACCATATATTTT. Residues: CASSRNREDTGNTIYF.

This clone was found once. The V call is TRBV7-6, the J call TRBJ2-2; 8 nucleotides agree with TRBD1. Germline CDR1 and CDR2: SGHVS and FNYEAQ. The CDR3 extends over 17 amino acids. V gave up 5 bases and J gave up 2 bases; unmatched junction bases: 10. The CDR3 DNA sequence: TGTGCCAGCAGCCTAAGGGGGACAGGAGGTAACACCGGGGAGCTGTTTTTT. This sequence encodes CASSLRGTGGNTGELFF.

This clone turned up a few times. V usage is TRBV6-1 and J usage is TRBJ1-3; no clear D gene. This CDR3 is 16 amino acids long. Per germline, CDR1 MNHNS and CDR2 SASEGT. Trimming took 1 base from V and 0 from J, leaving 10 bases between them. Written as DNA, the CDR3 is TGTGCCAGCAGTGAAGAGACGGGAGTCTCTGGAAACACCATATATTTT. This sequence encodes CASSEETGVSGNTIYF.